This T cell receptor (beta chain) was sequenced in a study of STAT5B mutations in CD4+ large granular lymphocyte leukemia. Points from the study as a whole: 25% of private leukemic clonotypes occurred rarely in other patients' non-leukemic repertoires.

Only one count was recorded for this clone. Its antigen is not identified. The V end lost 0 bases, the J end lost 5 bases, and 25 bases lay between the germline ends. Germline values: CDR1 SNHLY, CDR2 FYNNEI. The length of the CDR3 is 19 residues. TCRdb keeps only in-frame clones here, not all; method: immunoSEQ multiplex PCR. The sample includes 48,000 or so clones, about 70% of them seen just once. This sequence was found in a human donor in good health. Sequences were obtained from CD4+ T cells from blood buffy coats. V and J are TRBV2 and TRBJ1-1; a weak D match, TRBD1 (5 bases). Here the CDR3 DNA reads TGTGCCAGCAGTGAAGCGGTGCGCTTGGTAAGCCGGGAGGGGACTGAAGCTTTCTTT. This codes for CASSEAVRLVSREGTEAFF.